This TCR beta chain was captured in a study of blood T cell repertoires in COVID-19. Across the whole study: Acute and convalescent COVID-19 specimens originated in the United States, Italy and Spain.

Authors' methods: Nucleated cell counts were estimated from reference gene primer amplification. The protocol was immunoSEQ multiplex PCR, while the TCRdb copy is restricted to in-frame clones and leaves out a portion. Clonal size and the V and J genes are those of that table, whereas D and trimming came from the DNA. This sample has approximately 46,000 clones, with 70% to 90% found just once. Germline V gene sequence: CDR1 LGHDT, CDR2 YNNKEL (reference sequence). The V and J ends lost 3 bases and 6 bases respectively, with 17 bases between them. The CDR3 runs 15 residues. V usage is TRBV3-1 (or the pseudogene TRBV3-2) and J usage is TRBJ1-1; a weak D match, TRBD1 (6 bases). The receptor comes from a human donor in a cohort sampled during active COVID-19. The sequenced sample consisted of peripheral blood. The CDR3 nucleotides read TGTGCCAGCAGCCAGGGGGACCTTCCAGGGGCTGAAGCTTTCTTT. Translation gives CASSQGDLPGAEAFF.